This passage covers 32 T cell receptor beta chains from one sample sequenced in a study of shared clonotypes between healthy human individuals. Sequencing used immunoSEQ multiplex PCR; TCRdb keeps in-frame clones, though not all of them. The data contain roughly 1,500,000 clones, 95% to 99% of them singletons. The sequenced material came from naive CD4+ T cells sorted from blood. Subset noted: CD45RA+ positively selected. The receptor source for this set is a man under 40 in good health.

The chain has TRBV6-1 and TRBJ1-4, with a weak D call TRBD1 (6 bases). Trimming removed 1 base from V and 8 bases from J, with 11 bases in between. Germline lookup yields CDR1 MNHNS and CDR2 SASEGT. CDR3 length: 14 residues. This CDR3 is CASSEDRVVEKLFF. The CDR3 DNA reads TGTGCCAGCAGTGAAGACAGGGTGGTCGAAAAACTGTTTTTT.

In this sample, this clone turned up once. The rearrangement uses TRBV9 and TRBJ2-5, with 7 bases identical to TRBD1. CDR3 length: 14 residues. The germline CDR1 and CDR2 sequences are SGDLS and YYNGEE. J lost 0 bases, V lost 3 bases, and 2 bases had no gene match. CDR3 nucleotides: TGTGCCAGCAGCGGGGGACAGTACCAAGAGACCCAGTACTTC. It codes for CASSGGQYQETQYF.

Only one count was recorded for this clone. This rearrangement joins TRBV7-3 to TRBJ2-1; D may be TRBD1 or TRBD2 (6 bases each). V was pared by 3 bases and J by 4 bases, with 13 bases between. The CDR3 runs to 15 residues. Germline V gives CDR1 SGHTA, CDR2 FQGTGA. CDR3: CASSFSGGGYNEQFF. In DNA form, the CDR3 reads TGTGCCAGCAGCTTTAGCGGAGGGGGTTACAATGAGCAGTTCTTC.

This rearrangement joins TRBV19 to TRBJ2-7; D perhaps matches TRBD1 (5 bases). Germline CDR1 LNHDA, CDR2 SQIVND (reference sequence). The CDR3 covers 12 residues. The V end was cut by 5 bases, the J end by 3 bases, with 8 bases between. CDR3 bases: TGTGCCAGTAGTCCAGGGTTCTACGAGCAGTACTTC. It is translated as CASSPGFYEQYF. Drawing the rest from reference TRBV19 and TRBJ2-7, the complete variable domain is DGGITQSPKYLFRKEGQNVTLSCEQNLNHDAMYWYRQDPGQGLRLIYYSQIVNDFQKGDIAEGYSVSREKKESFPLTVTSAQKNPTAFYLCASSPGFYEQYFGPGTRLTVT.

The chain carries TRBV7-2 and TRBJ2-1; D unclear. The CDR3 loop spans 15 amino acids. With 1 base removed from V and 8 bases from J, the gap between germline ends came to 15 bases. The germline V gene has CDR1 SGHTA and CDR2 FQGNSA. The CDR3 DNA is TGTGCCAGCAGCTTAGGGCTACAAGGAACGGATGAGCAGTTCTTC. Protein product: CASSLGLQGTDEQFF.

The gene calls are TRBV18 and TRBJ2-7; D is possibly TRBD2 (5 bases). The CDR3 runs to 15 residues. In germline, CDR1 is KGHSH, CDR2 LQKENI. V was clipped by 5 bases and J by 1 base, with 15 bases between them. DNA for the CDR3: TGTGCCAGCTCATTTATGAGGGAAGAGTCCTACGAGCAGTACTTC. It encodes CASSFMREESYEQYF.

The rearrangement uses TRBV28 and TRBJ2-6; D uncertain. The CDR3 is made up of 13 amino acids. The germline V gene has CDR1 MDHEN and CDR2 SYDVKM. V lost 3 bases and J lost 3, with 3 bases in between. In DNA form, the CDR3 reads TGTGCCAGCAGTTTCTTTGGGGCCAACGTCCTGACTTTC. This codes for CASSFFGANVLTF.

V is TRBV9 and J is TRBJ1-5; D is unresolved. With 0 bases removed from V and 0 bases from J, the gap between germline ends came to 7 bases. CDR1 is SGDLS, CDR2 YYNGEE, per germline. CDR3 length: 15 residues. CDR3 sequence reads: CASSVVQISNQPQHF. For the CDR3, the DNA is TGTGCCAGCAGCGTAGTACAGATTAGCAATCAGCCCCAGCATTTT.

In this sample, this clone turned up once. The chain links TRBV7-9 to TRBJ1-5, with 9 bases identical to TRBD1. The CDR3 covers 13 residues. From germline, CDR1 is SEHNR and CDR2 FQNEAQ (reference sequence). V shed 3 bases, J shed 9 bases, and the junction held 3 bases outside the gene matches. Written as DNA, the CDR3 is TGTGCCAGCAGCTTGGGGACAGGGAGGCCCCAGCATTTT. It translates to CASSLGTGRPQHF.

The rearrangement links TRBV5-1 to TRBJ1-2, with D possibly being TRBD1 (6 bases). Between the trimmed V and J ends, which lost 3 bases and 1 base, there was a span of 13 bases. CDR1 and CDR2 from the germline V gene are SGHRS and YFSETQ. This CDR3 has 15 residues. CDR3 coding DNA: TGCGCCAGCAGCTCGACGCGGGGGCTTAACTATGGCTACACCTTC. Its translation: CASSSTRGLNYGYTF. Looking up the rest from reference TRBV5-1 and TRBJ1-2 gives the full variable domain: KAGVTQTPRYLIKTRGQQVTLSCSPISGHRSVSWYQQTPGQGLQFLFEYFSETQRNKGNFPGRFSGRQFSNSRSEMNVSTLELGDSALYLCASSSTRGLNYGYTFGSGTRLTVV.

This clone was observed once. The chain is built from TRBV18 and TRBJ2-7; D gene unclear. V was clipped by 3 bases and J by 2 bases, with 8 bases between them. Germline CDR1 KGHSH, CDR2 LQKENI. CDR3 size: 13 residues. The CDR3 loop reads CASSPADPYEQYF. The CDR3 region has the DNA TGTGCCAGCTCACCGGCGGACCCCTACGAGCAGTACTTC.

CDR3 protein: CSVKRTGSTDTQYF. As DNA, the CDR3 is TGCAGCGTCAAACGGACGGGAAGCACAGATACGCAGTATTTT. The rearrangement uses TRBV29-1 and TRBJ2-3; a weak D match, TRBD2 (5 bases). The length of the CDR3 is 14 residues. CDR1 is SQVTM and CDR2 is ANQGSEA in the germline V gene. V lost 6 bases, J lost 0 bases, and 13 bases lay in between.

About this clone itself: This CDR3 is also generated by other DNA sequences in the sample. The chain links TRBV28 to TRBJ2-7, with TRBD2 matching 9 bases. V gave up 3 bases and J gave up 4 bases; unmatched junction bases: 4. The CDR3 runs 14 residues. Germline assignment: CDR1 MDHEN and CDR2 SYDVKM. The CDR3 spells CASSLGGRVYEQYF. In DNA, the CDR3 is TGTGCCAGCAGTTTGGGCGGGAGGGTATACGAGCAGTACTTC.

This rearrangement joins TRBV7-2 to TRBJ2-7; 10 bases are a match to TRBD2. The J segment lost 4 bases and the V segment lost 5 bases, leaving 11 bases of the junction unmatched. Germline assignment: CDR1 SGHTA and CDR2 FQGNSA. The CDR3 runs to 16 residues. The CDR3 loop reads CASSRNQPSGRYEQYF. For the CDR3, the DNA is TGTGCCAGCAGCCGAAACCAGCCTAGCGGGAGATACGAGCAGTACTTC.

The chain employs TRBV9 and TRBJ2-1, with D possibly matching TRBD2 (5 bases). There are 15 residues in the CDR3. Germline V gene sequence: CDR1 SGDLS, CDR2 YYNGEE. V was cut by 4 bases and J by 9 bases, with 20 bases left in between. DNA of the CDR3: TGTGCCAGCAGCCGCATCCTAGCTGGAGGCGGTGAGCAGTTCTTC. It translates to CASSRILAGGGEQFF.

The chain combines TRBV28 with TRBJ1-1, with unresolved D. Trimming took 4 bases from V and 6 from J, leaving 9 bases between them. Per the germline V gene, CDR1 is MDHEN and CDR2 is SYDVKM. This CDR3 region has 12 residues. In nucleotides, the CDR3 is TGTGCCAGCAGTTCACCTAACCCTGAAGCTTTCTTT. This gives the protein CASSSPNPEAFF. Full variable domain (rest looked up from reference TRBV28 and TRBJ1-1): DVKVTQSSRYLVKRTGEKVFLECVQDMDHENMFWYRQDPGLGLRLIYFSYDVKMKEKGDIPEGYSVSREKKERFSLILESASTNQTSMYLCASSSPNPEAFFGQGTRLTVV.

V is TRBV19 and J is TRBJ2-6; 13 bases are a match to TRBD2. The junction had 17 bases not matched to a gene; V was cut back by 4 bases and J by 5 bases. There are 21 residues in the CDR3. The germline gives CDR1 LNHDA, CDR2 SQIVND (reference sequence). The CDR3: CASSRGLAGVDLGPRANVLTF. The CDR3, as DNA: TGTGCCAGTAGTAGAGGACTAGCGGGAGTGGATCTGGGGCCAAGGGCCAACGTCCTGACTTTC.

This chain links TRBV27 with TRBJ2-3; TRBD2 is a possible D gene (6 bases). V shed 10 bases and J shed 5 bases, with 10 bases lying between them. The CDR3 is 11 amino acids. From germline, CDR1 is MNHEY and CDR2 SMNVEV (reference sequence). The CDR3 reads CATLGGDTQYF. For the CDR3, the DNA is TGTGCCACCCTCGGGGGAGATACGCAGTATTTT.

In the case of this clone: An end of the junction does not agree with germline; a read error may underlie this. The rearrangement uses TRBV11-3 and TRBJ2-1, with 12 bases fitting TRBD2. CDR1 and CDR2 (germline): SGHNT, YENEEA. This CDR3 is built from 18 residues. The CDR3 spells CASSLSASGRASHNEQFF. The CDR3 region has the DNA TGTGCCAGCAGCCTTAGTGCTAGCGGGAGGGCCTCCCACAATGAGCAGTTCTTC. Full variable domain (missing parts from reference TRBV11-3 and TRBJ2-1): EAGVVQSPRYKIIEKKQPVAFWCNPISGHNTLYWYLQNLGQGPELLIRYENEEAVDDSQLPKDRFSAERLKGVDSTLKIQPAELGDSAVYLCASSLSASGRASHNEQFFGPGTRLTVL.

The V and J genes are TRBV5-1 and TRBJ2-5, with D maybe TRBD2 (6 bases). The V end lost 0 bases, the J end lost 10 bases, and 22 bases lay between the germline ends. Per germline, CDR1 SGHRS and CDR2 YFSETQ. The CDR3 loop spans 16 amino acids. CDR3 nucleotides: TGCGCCAGCAGCTTGGTGTGGAGGGTTGAGGGTGGCGACCAGTACTTC. Amino acid sequence: CASSLVWRVEGGDQYF.

Worth noting for this clone: Other DNA sequences from this sample encode an identical CDR3 as well. This chain connects TRBV19 to TRBJ2-1; 13 nucleotides match TRBD2. After removal of 9 bases from V and 7 bases from J, the junction contained 3 bases not matched to a gene. The CDR3 totals 13 residues. Germline CDR1 reads LNHDA; CDR2 reads SQIVND (reference sequence). In DNA, the CDR3 is TGTGCCAGCCGGACTAGCGGGAGTAATGAGCAGTTCTTC. This encodes CASRTSGSNEQFF.

The chain carries TRBV20-1 and TRBJ2-1; D ambiguous. Per germline, CDR1 DFQATT and CDR2 SNEGSKA (reference sequence). The CDR3 loop spans 11 amino acids. The CDR3, as DNA: TGCAGCTCCTTGTTCTACAATGAGCAGTTCTTC. It yields the protein CSSLFYNEQFF.

CDR3 loop: CASSPTGRALAGSSYEQYF. CDR3 coding DNA: TGTGCCAGCAGCCCGACCGGGCGAGCCCTAGCGGGGTCCTCCTACGAGCAGTACTTC. V and J are TRBV11-2 and TRBJ2-7; 9 positions agree with TRBD2. The CDR3 sequence is 19 residues long. Per the germline V gene, CDR1 is SGHAT and CDR2 is FQNNGV. V shed 5 bases and J 0 bases; nucleotides not matched to a gene: 17.

The V and J genes are TRBV19 and TRBJ2-3; 7 nucleotides agree with TRBD2. V dropped 9 bases and J dropped 5; count of bases not matched to a gene: 2. This CDR3 is built from 11 residues. CDR1 LNHDA and CDR2 SQIVND come from the germline V gene (reference sequence). The CDR3 DNA reads as TGTGCCAGCCGCGGGGGAGATACGCAGTATTTT. As protein: CASRGGDTQYF. Filled out from reference TRBV19 and TRBJ2-3, the complete variable domain reads DGGITQSPKYLFRKEGQNVTLSCEQNLNHDAMYWYRQDPGQGLRLIYYSQIVNDFQKGDIAEGYSVSREKKESFPLTVTSAQKNPTAFYLCASRGGDTQYFGPGTRLTVL.

The chain joins TRBV5-4 to TRBJ1-1, with D unresolved. V lost 1 base to trimming and J lost 0 bases, with 13 bases between them. The CDR3 is made up of 16 amino acids. Per the germline V gene, CDR1 is SGHNT and CDR2 is YYREEE (reference sequence). The CDR3 loop is CASSLPGSRLNTEAFF. The CDR3 bases are TGTGCCAGCAGCTTGCCAGGATCTAGGCTGAACACTGAAGCTTTCTTT.

This sequence joins TRBV5-1 and TRBJ2-7; TRBD1 aligns across 9 bases. J lost 5 bases, V lost 7 bases, and 10 bases had no gene match. Per germline, CDR1 SGHRS and CDR2 YFSETQ. This CDR3 has 14 amino acids. The CDR3 region is CASERSTGGDEQYF. The CDR3 region has the DNA TGCGCCAGCGAGAGGTCGACAGGGGGTGACGAGCAGTACTTC.

This sequence joins TRBV9 and TRBJ2-3; no clear D. Per the germline V gene, CDR1 is SGDLS and CDR2 is YYNGEE. The CDR3 runs to 16 residues. V was shortened by 4 bases and J by 1 base, with 16 bases between the two germline ends. The chain's CDR3 is CASSPASNPGTDTQYF. CDR3 in DNA: TGTGCCAGCAGCCCCGCGTCCAACCCTGGCACAGATACGCAGTATTTT. Filled out from reference TRBV9 and TRBJ2-3, the complete variable domain reads DSGVTQTPKHLITATGQRVTLRCSPRSGDLSVYWYQQSLDQGLQFLIQYYNGEERAKGNILERFSAQQFPDLHSELNLSSLELGDSALYFCASSPASNPGTDTQYFGPGTRLTVL.

The chain links TRBV5-1 to TRBJ2-1; 14 bases map to TRBD2. In germline, CDR1 is SGHRS, CDR2 YFSETQ. The length of the CDR3 is 16 residues. Losses at the gene ends were 4 bases for V and 10 bases for J; bases not matched to a gene: 10. This CDR3 reads CASSPGLAGDEGEQFF. The CDR3 DNA reads TGCGCCAGCAGCCCGGGACTAGCGGGAGACGAAGGGGAGCAGTTCTTC. The whole variable domain, remainder taken from reference TRBV5-1 and TRBJ2-1, is KAGVTQTPRYLIKTRGQQVTLSCSPISGHRSVSWYQQTPGQGLQFLFEYFSETQRNKGNFPGRFSGRQFSNSRSEMNVSTLELGDSALYLCASSPGLAGDEGEQFFGPGTRLTVL.

The chain has TRBV7-2 and TRBJ2-1; 11 bases line up with TRBD2. Germline V gives CDR1 SGHTA, CDR2 FQGNSA. The ends lost 5 bases at V and 9 bases at J; junction bases unmatched: 15. The CDR3 is 17 amino acids. CDR3 sequence (DNA): TGTGCCAGCAGCCCCTCGGGTAGCGGGAGGGCCCCCCCTGAGCAGTTCTTC. Translated: CASSPSGSGRAPPEQFF. The full variable domain, completed using reference TRBV7-2 and TRBJ2-1, is GAGVSQSPSNKVTEKGKDVELRCDPISGHTALYWYRQSLGQGLEFLIYFQGNSAPDKSGLPSDRFSAERTGGSVSTLTIQRTQQEDSAVYLCASSPSGSGRAPPEQFFGPGTRLTVL.

J is TRBJ2-7 and V is TRBV28, with 14 bases that match TRBD2. The CDR3 covers 17 residues. J gave up 3 bases and V 6 bases, and 10 bases lay outside the gene matches. Germline CDR1 MDHEN, CDR2 SYDVKM. CDR3 region: CASRRLAGGSPGYEQYF. The CDR3 region has the DNA TGTGCCAGCAGAAGACTAGCGGGGGGGTCGCCGGGCTACGAGCAGTACTTC.

A word on this clone: The junction differs from germline at one of its ends, possibly a read error. This sequence joins TRBV7-9 and TRBJ2-1; 9 nucleotides align to TRBD2. The CDR3 is made up of 14 amino acids. The germline gives CDR1 SEHNR, CDR2 FQNEAQ (reference sequence). CDR3 nucleotides: TGTGCCAGCAGTTTAGCGGGAGCCGAGGATGAGCAGTTCTTC. It is translated as CASSLAGAEDEQFF.

The V gene is TRBV6-1, the J gene TRBJ2-1; 9 bases line up with TRBD2. The CDR3 extends over 13 amino acids. Germline CDR1 is MNHNS and CDR2 is SASEGT. Germline trimming cut 8 bases from V and 4 bases from J; bases unmatched to any gene: 3. The CDR3 protein is CASRLAVYNEQFF. In DNA form, the CDR3 reads TGTGCCAGCCGACTAGCGGTATACAATGAGCAGTTCTTC.